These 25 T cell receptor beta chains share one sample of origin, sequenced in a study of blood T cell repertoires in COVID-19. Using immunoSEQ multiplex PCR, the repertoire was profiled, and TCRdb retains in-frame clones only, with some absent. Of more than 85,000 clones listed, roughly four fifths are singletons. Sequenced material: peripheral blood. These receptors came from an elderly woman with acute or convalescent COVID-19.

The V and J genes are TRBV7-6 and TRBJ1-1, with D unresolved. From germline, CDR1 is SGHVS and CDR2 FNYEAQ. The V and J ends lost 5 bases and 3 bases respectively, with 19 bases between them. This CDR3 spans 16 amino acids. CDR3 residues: CASSTRRGSADTEAFF. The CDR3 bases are TGTGCCAGCAGCACTCGACGGGGTTCGGCGGACACTGAAGCTTTCTTT.

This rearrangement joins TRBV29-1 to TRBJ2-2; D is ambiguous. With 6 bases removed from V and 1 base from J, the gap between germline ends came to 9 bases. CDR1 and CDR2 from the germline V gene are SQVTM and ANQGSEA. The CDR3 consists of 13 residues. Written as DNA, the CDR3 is TGCAGCGTGAACAGATTGAACACCGGGGAGCTGTTTTTT. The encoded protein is CSVNRLNTGELFF.

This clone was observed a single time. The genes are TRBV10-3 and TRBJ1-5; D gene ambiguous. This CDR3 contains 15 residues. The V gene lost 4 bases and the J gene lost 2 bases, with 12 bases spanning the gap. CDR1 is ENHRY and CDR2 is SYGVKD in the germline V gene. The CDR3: CAISAGLGGNQPQHF. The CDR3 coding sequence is TGTGCCATCAGTGCCGGACTTGGGGGCAATCAGCCCCAGCATTTT.

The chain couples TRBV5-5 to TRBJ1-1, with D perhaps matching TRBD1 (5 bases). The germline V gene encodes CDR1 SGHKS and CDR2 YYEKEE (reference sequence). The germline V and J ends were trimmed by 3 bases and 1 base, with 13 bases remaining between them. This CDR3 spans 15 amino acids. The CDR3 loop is CASSSQGLPNTEAFF. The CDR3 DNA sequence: TGTGCCAGCAGCTCCCAGGGTCTTCCGAACACTGAAGCTTTCTTT.

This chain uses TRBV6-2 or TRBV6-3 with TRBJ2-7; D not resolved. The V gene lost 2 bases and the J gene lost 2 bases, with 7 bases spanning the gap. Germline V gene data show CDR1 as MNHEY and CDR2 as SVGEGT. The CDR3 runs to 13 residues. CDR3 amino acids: CASSYVVAYEQYF. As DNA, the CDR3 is TGTGCCAGCAGTTACGTAGTGGCCTACGAGCAGTACTTC.

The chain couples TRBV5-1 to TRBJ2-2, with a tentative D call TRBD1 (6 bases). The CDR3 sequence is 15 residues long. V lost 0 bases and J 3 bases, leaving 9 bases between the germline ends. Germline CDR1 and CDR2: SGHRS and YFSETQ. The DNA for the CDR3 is TGCGCCAGCAGCTTGGAGGACAGTTACACCGGGGAGCTGTTTTTT. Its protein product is CASSLEDSYTGELFF.

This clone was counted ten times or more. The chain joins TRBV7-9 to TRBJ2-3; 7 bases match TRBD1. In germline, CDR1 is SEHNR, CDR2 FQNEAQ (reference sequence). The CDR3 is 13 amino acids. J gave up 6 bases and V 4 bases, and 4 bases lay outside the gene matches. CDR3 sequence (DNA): TGTGCCAGCAGCTGGACAGGCCGCGATACGCAGTATTTT. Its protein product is CASSWTGRDTQYF. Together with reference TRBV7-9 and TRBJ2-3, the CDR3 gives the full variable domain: DTGVSQNPRHKITKRGQNVTFRCDPISEHNRLYWYRQTLGQGPEFLTYFQNEAQLEKSRLLSDRFSAERPKGSFSTLEIQRTEQGDSAMYLCASSWTGRDTQYFGPGTRLTVL.

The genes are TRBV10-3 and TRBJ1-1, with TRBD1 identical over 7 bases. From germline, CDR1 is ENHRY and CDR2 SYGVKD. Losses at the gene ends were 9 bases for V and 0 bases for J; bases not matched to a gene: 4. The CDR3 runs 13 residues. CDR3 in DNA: TGTGCCATGGCCGGGACAGTGAACACTGAAGCTTTCTTT. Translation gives CAMAGTVNTEAFF.

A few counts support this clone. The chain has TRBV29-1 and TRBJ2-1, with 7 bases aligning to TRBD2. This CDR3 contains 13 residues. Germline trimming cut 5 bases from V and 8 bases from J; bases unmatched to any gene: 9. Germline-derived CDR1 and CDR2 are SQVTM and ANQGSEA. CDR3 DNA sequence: TGCAGCGTTAGGGAGGGGCCGGGGGATGAGCAGTTCTTC. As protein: CSVREGPGDEQFF.

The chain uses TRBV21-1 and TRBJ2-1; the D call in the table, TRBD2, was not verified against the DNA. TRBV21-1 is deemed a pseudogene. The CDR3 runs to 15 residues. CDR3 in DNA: TGTGCCAGCAGCAAATGCGGGTATCCCCACAATGAGCAGTTCTTC. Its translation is CASSKCGYPHNEQFF.

CDR3 DNA: TGCGCCAGCAGCTCTATGCCAAACCTAGGAGATGAGCAGTTCTTC. As protein: CASSSMPNLGDEQFF. The chain is built from TRBV5-1 and TRBJ2-1; D gene unclear. This CDR3 spans 15 amino acids. The germline CDR1 and CDR2 sequences are SGHRS and YFSETQ. The V gene lost 3 bases and the J gene lost 8 bases, with 18 bases spanning the gap.

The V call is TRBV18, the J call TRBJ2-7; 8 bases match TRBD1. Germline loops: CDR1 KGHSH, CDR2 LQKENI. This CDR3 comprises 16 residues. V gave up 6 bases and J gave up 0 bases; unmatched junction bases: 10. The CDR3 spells CASSRATGVPSYEQYF. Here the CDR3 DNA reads TGTGCCAGCTCTCGCGCGACAGGGGTCCCCTCCTACGAGCAGTACTTC.

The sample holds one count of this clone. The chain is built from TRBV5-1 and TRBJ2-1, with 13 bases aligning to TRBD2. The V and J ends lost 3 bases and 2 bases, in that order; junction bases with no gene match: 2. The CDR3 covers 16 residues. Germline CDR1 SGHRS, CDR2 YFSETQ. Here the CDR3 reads CASSSGTSGTYNEQFF. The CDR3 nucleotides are TGCGCCAGCAGCTCCGGGACTAGCGGGACCTACAATGAGCAGTTCTTC.

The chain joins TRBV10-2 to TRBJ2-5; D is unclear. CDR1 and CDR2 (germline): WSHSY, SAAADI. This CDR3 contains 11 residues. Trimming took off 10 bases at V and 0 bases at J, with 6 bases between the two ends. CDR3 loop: CATPNQETQYF. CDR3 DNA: TGCGCCACCCCCAACCAAGAGACCCAGTACTTC.

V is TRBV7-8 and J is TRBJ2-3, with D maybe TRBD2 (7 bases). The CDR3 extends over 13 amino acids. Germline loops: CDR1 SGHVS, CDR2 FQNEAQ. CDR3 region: CAVAGARTDTQYF. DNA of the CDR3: TGTGCTGTTGCGGGGGCGCGCACAGATACGCAGTATTTT. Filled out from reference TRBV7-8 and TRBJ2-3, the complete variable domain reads GAGVSQSPRYKVAKRGQDVALRCDPISGHVSLFWYQQALGQGPEFLTYFQNEAQLDKSGLPSDRFFAERPEGSVSTLKIQRTQQEDSAVYLCAVAGARTDTQYFGPGTRLTVL.

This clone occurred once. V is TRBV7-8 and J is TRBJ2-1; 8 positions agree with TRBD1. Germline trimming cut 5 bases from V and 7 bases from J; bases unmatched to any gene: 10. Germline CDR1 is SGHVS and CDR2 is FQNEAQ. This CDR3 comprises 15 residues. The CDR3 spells CASSKDRAEWNEQFF. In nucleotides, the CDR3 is TGTGCCAGCAGCAAGGACAGGGCGGAATGGAATGAGCAGTTCTTC.

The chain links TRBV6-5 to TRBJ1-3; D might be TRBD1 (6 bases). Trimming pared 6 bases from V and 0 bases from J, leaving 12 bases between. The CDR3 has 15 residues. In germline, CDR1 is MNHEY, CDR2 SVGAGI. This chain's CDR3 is CASRRQANSGNTIYF. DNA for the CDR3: TGTGCCAGCAGACGACAGGCTAACTCTGGAAACACCATATATTTT.

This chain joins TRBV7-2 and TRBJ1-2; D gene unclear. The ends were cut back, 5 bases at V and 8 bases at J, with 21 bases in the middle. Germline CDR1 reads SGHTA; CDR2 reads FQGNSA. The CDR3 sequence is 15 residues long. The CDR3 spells CASSPGESLLKGYTF. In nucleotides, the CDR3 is TGTGCCAGCAGCCCCGGAGAAAGTCTACTAAAGGGCTACACCTTC.

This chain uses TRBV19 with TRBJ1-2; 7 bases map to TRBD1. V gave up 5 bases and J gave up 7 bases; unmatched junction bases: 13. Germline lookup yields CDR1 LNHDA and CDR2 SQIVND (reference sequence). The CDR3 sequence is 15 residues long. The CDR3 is CASSVRDSKMGGYTF. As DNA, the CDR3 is TGTGCCAGTAGTGTGCGGGACAGCAAAATGGGTGGCTACACCTTC.

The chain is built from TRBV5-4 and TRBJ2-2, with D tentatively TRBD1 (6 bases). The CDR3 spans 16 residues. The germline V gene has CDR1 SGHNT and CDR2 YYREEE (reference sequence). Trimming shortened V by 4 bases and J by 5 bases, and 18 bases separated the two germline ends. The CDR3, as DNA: TGTGCCAGCAGCGTTAGGGTTGGGCAGGGGACCGGGGAGCTGTTTTTT. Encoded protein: CASSVRVGQGTGELFF.

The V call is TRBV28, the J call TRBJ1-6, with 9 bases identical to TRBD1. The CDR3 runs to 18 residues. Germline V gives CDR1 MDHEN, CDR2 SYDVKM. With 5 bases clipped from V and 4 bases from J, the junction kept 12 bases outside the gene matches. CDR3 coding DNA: TGTGCCAGCAGTCCCCCCACCGGGACAGGGTATTATAATTCACCCCTCCACTTT. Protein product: CASSPPTGTGYYNSPLHF.

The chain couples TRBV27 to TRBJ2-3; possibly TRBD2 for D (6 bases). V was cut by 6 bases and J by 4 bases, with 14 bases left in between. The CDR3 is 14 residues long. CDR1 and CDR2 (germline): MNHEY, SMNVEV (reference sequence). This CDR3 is CASRPFQRADTQYF. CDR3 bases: TGTGCCAGCAGACCCTTCCAGCGGGCAGATACGCAGTATTTT.

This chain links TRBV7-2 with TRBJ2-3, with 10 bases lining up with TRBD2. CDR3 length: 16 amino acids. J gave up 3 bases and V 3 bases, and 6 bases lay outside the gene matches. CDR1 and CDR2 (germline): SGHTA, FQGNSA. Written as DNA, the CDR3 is TGTGCCAGCAGCTTTAATAGCGGGAGGAGGACAGATACGCAGTATTTT. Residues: CASSFNSGRRTDTQYF.

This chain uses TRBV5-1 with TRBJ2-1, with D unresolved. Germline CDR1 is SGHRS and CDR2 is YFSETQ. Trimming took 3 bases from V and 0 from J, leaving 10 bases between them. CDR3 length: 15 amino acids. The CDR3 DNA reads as TGCGCCAGCAGCTACTCACGGAGCTCCTACAATGAGCAGTTCTTC. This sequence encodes CASSYSRSSYNEQFF.

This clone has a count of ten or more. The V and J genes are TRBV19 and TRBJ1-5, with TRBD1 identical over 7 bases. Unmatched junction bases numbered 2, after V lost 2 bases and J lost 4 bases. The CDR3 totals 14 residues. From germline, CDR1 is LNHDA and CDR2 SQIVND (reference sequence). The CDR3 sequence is CASSIWDSNQPQHF. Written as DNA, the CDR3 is TGTGCCAGTAGTATATGGGACAGTAATCAGCCCCAGCATTTT.